This T cell receptor (beta chain) was recovered during a study of shared clonotypes between healthy human individuals. Study conclusions and caveats: A handful of donors shared approximately 5% of their naive CD4 clonotypes. The study generally estimated greater richness for naive than memory subsets.

Trimming cost V 5 bases and J 8 bases; bases outside gene matches: 16. The CDR3 runs to 16 residues. Germline V gene data show CDR1 as SGHDN and CDR2 as FVKESK. The table came from immunoSEQ multiplex PCR; TCRdb's copy has only in-frame clones and leaves some out. The sample contains some 2,000,000 clones, under 97% of which appear only once. With respect to this clone: What it binds is unknown.

The TCR was taken from a man between 18 and 35 years old in good health. Input material: naive CD4+ T cells sorted from blood. The subset here: CD45RA+ positively selected. The gene calls are TRBV14 and TRBJ2-3, with 7 bases matching TRBD1. In DNA, the CDR3 is TGTGCCAGCAGCGGTGGACAGGTTCGGTGGTTCCGTACGCAGTATTTT. It encodes CASSGGQVRWFRTQYF.